Listed below are T cell receptor beta chains from one sample, sequenced in a study of blood T cell repertoires in COVID-19. Here immunoSEQ multiplex PCR was the method, and the copy in TCRdb shows in-frame clones only, minus some. The profile covers around 180,000 clones, with 88% appearing a single time and approximately 4% taken by the ten largest. Sequencing was done on a sample of peripheral blood. All receptors derive from a human donor in a cohort sampled during active COVID-19. Both conserved end residues are part of each CDR3. The D gene is left open where the match is weak. Not every row has a clone size; where given, it reads once, few, many or a size class.

clone size: once
V gene: TRBV2
D gene: TRBD1
J gene: TRBJ2-7
CDR3 DNA: TGTGCCAGCAACCCGGACAGGGCCTTCTACGAGCAGTACTTC
CDR3 protein: CASNPDRAFYEQYF

clone size: .
V gene: TRBV28
D gene: .
J gene: TRBJ1-2
CDR3 DNA: TGTGCCAGCAGTTTGGGCCTGGGCTATGGCTACACCTTC
CDR3 protein: CASSLGLGYGYTF

clone size: .
V gene: TRBV28
D gene: TRBD1
J gene: TRBJ1-2
CDR3 DNA: TGTGCCAGCAGTCAGGACAGGGTTCGTGGCTACACCTTC
CDR3 protein: CASSQDRVRGYTF

clone size: .
V gene: TRBV7-2
D gene: .
J gene: TRBJ1-1
CDR3 DNA: TGTGCCAGCAGCTTACCTATAATGAACACTGAAGCTTTCTTT
CDR3 protein: CASSLPIMNTEAFF

clone size: .
V gene: TRBV10-1
D gene: .
J gene: TRBJ1-1
CDR3 DNA: TGCGCCAGCAGTGAGTCAAAGAGGACTGAAGCTTTCTTT
CDR3 protein: CASSESKRTEAFF

clone size: .
V gene: TRBV6-5
D gene: .
J gene: TRBJ1-5
CDR3 DNA: TGTGCCAGCAGTTCCCGGGACAATCAGCCCCAGCATTTT
CDR3 protein: CASSSRDNQPQHF

clone size: .
V gene: TRBV12-3/TRBV12-4
D gene: TRBD2
J gene: TRBJ2-5
CDR3 DNA: TGTGCCAGCAGTGTCGCGGGAGACCAGTACTTC
CDR3 protein: CASSVAGDQYF

clone size: .
V gene: TRBV6-2/TRBV6-3
D gene: TRBD2
J gene: TRBJ2-7
CDR3 DNA: TGTGCCAGCAGTTACCGAGGGCTAGCGGGCACCTACGAGCAGTACTTC
CDR3 protein: CASSYRGLAGTYEQYF

clone size: .
V gene: TRBV28
D gene: .
J gene: TRBJ1-1
CDR3 DNA: TGTGCCAGCAGTTTACCAGGGAGGACTGAAGCTTTCTTT
CDR3 protein: CASSLPGRTEAFF

clone size: .
V gene: TRBV25-1
D gene: .
J gene: TRBJ2-5
CDR3 DNA: TGTGCCAGCGGGCTGGGCCTCCAGGAGACCCAGTACTTC
CDR3 protein: CASGLGLQETQYF

clone size: .
V gene: TRBV18
D gene: .
J gene: TRBJ2-3
CDR3 DNA: TGTGCCAGCTCATCCCCGGGTATCAGCCCAGATACGCAGTATTTT
CDR3 protein: CASSSPGISPDTQYF

clone size: .
V gene: TRBV5-1
D gene: TRBD2
J gene: TRBJ2-3
CDR3 DNA: TGCGCCAGCAGCTTGGGGCGGACTAGCGGACGGGCAGATACGCAGTATTTT
CDR3 protein: CASSLGRTSGRADTQYF

clone size: .
V gene: TRBV10-2
D gene: .
J gene: TRBJ1-1
CDR3 DNA: TGCGCCAGCAGTGAGGGAAGGGGAACGGCTTTCTTT
CDR3 protein: CASSEGRGTAFF

clone size: .
V gene: TRBV19
D gene: TRBD1
J gene: TRBJ1-2
CDR3 DNA: TGTGCCGCGTCAATAGGGGGGGGACAGGCCCATCGCTACACCTTC
CDR3 protein: CAASIGGGQAHRYTF

clone size: .
V gene: TRBV18
D gene: TRBD1
J gene: TRBJ1-2
CDR3 DNA: TGTGCCAGCTCCCAAACAGGGGGCGGCGGCTACACCTTC
CDR3 protein: CASSQTGGGGYTF

clone size: .
V gene: TRBV18
D gene: TRBD1
J gene: TRBJ2-3
CDR3 DNA: TGTGCCAGCTCACGCTCACAGGGGAACACAGATACGCAGTATTTT
CDR3 protein: CASSRSQGNTDTQYF

clone size: .
V gene: TRBV10-2
D gene: TRBD2
J gene: TRBJ2-2
CDR3 DNA: TGCGCCAGCAGTACCACTAGCGGGGGGCCCACCGGGGAGCTGTTTTTT
CDR3 protein: CASSTTSGGPTGELFF

clone size: .
V gene: TRBV2
D gene: .
J gene: TRBJ1-5
CDR3 DNA: TGTGCCAGCAGTGTACAGGACCGTGGCAATCAGCCCCAGCATTTT
CDR3 protein: CASSVQDRGNQPQHF

clone size: once
V gene: TRBV18
D gene: TRBD2
J gene: TRBJ2-7
CDR3 DNA: TGTGCCAGCTCACCGGCCGGGACTAGCGGGAGTTACGAGCAGTACTTC
CDR3 protein: CASSPAGTSGSYEQYF

clone size: .
V gene: TRBV29-1
D gene: .
J gene: TRBJ2-7
CDR3 DNA: TGCAGCGTTGAAAGAGGGCTCGAGCAGTACTTC
CDR3 protein: CSVERGLEQYF

clone size: .
V gene: TRBV15
D gene: .
J gene: TRBJ1-1
CDR3 DNA: TGTGCCACCAGCAAAGAGGGGCAAAGCACCCACATGAACACTGAAGCTTTCTTT
CDR3 protein: CATSKEGQSTHMNTEAFF

clone size: .
V gene: TRBV27
D gene: TRBD2
J gene: TRBJ2-7
CDR3 DNA: TGTGCCAGCAGGGGACTAGCGGGAAACTCCTACGAGCAGTACTTC
CDR3 protein: CASRGLAGNSYEQYF

clone size: .
V gene: TRBV6-2/TRBV6-3
D gene: .
J gene: TRBJ2-6
CDR3 DNA: TGTGCCAGCAGTTACGTCGGGTCTGGGGCCAACGTCCTGACTTTC
CDR3 protein: CASSYVGSGANVLTF

clone size: .
V gene: TRBV20-1
D gene: .
J gene: TRBJ1-2
CDR3 DNA: TGCAGTGCCGAGACAGGAGGCTACACCTTC
CDR3 protein: CSAETGGYTF

clone size: .
V gene: TRBV18
D gene: TRBD1
J gene: TRBJ2-2
CDR3 DNA: TGTGCCAGCTCACCACCGGCAGGGGGCGCGATCGGGGAGCTGTTTTTT
CDR3 protein: CASSPPAGGAIGELFF

clone size: .
V gene: TRBV7-8
D gene: .
J gene: TRBJ1-4
CDR3 DNA: TGTGCCAGCAGCTCACAGATACCATTTGCAACTAATGAAAAACTGTTTTTT
CDR3 protein: CASSSQIPFATNEKLFF

clone size: .
V gene: TRBV5-4
D gene: TRBD1
J gene: TRBJ1-3
CDR3 DNA: TGTGCCAGCAGCCAGGACAGGACCTCTGGAAACACCATATATTTT
CDR3 protein: CASSQDRTSGNTIYF

clone size: .
V gene: TRBV7-9
D gene: .
J gene: TRBJ2-7
CDR3 DNA: TGTGCCAGCAGCTTAGTCCCCAGGGACGAGCAGTACTTC
CDR3 protein: CASSLVPRDEQYF

clone size: .
V gene: TRBV3-1/TRBV3-2
D gene: .
J gene: TRBJ1-4
CDR3 DNA: TGTGCCAGCAGCCAGGGGGGAACTCGGACAGAAAAACTGTTTTTT
CDR3 protein: CASSQGGTRTEKLFF

clone size: .
V gene: TRBV19
D gene: .
J gene: TRBJ1-5
CDR3 DNA: TGTGCCAGTAGTACGAGGCGGTATCAGCCCCAGCATTTT
CDR3 protein: CASSTRRYQPQHF

clone size: .
V gene: TRBV2
D gene: .
J gene: TRBJ2-2
CDR3 DNA: TGTGCCAGCAGTGGTCTGAACACCGGGGAGCTGTTTTTT
CDR3 protein: CASSGLNTGELFF

clone size: once
V gene: TRBV2
D gene: .
J gene: TRBJ1-1
CDR3 DNA: TGTGCCAGCAGTGAAGGGAGGATGGGGGCCGCTGAAGCTTTCTTT
CDR3 protein: CASSEGRMGAAEAFF

clone size: .
V gene: TRBV7-2
D gene: TRBD2
J gene: TRBJ2-5
CDR3 DNA: TGTGCCAGCAGCTTAAGTAGCGGGAGTGCGAAAGAGACCCAGTACTTC
CDR3 protein: CASSLSSGSAKETQYF

clone size: .
V gene: TRBV2
D gene: .
J gene: TRBJ1-4
CDR3 DNA: TGTGCCAGCAGTGCCGGGACACAAGATAATGAAAAACTGTTTTTT
CDR3 protein: CASSAGTQDNEKLFF

clone size: .
V gene: TRBV29-1
D gene: .
J gene: TRBJ2-7
CDR3 DNA: TGCAGCGTCCGAAGGGGGGGAGAGGAGCAGTACTTC
CDR3 protein: CSVRRGGEEQYF

clone size: .
V gene: TRBV27
D gene: TRBD2
J gene: TRBJ2-1
CDR3 DNA: TGTGCCAGCAGTCCTGGGACTAGCGTTGGCAATGAGCAGTTCTTC
CDR3 protein: CASSPGTSVGNEQFF

clone size: once
V gene: TRBV21-1
D gene: .
J gene: TRBJ1-5
CDR3 DNA: TGTGCCAGCAGCTTTACAAACCGGGACAGACTTTGTAATCAGCCCCAGCATTTT
CDR3 protein: CASSFTNRDRLCNQPQHF

clone size: .
V gene: TRBV6-1
D gene: .
J gene: TRBJ2-7
CDR3 DNA: TGTGCCAGCAGTGAAGGGGCTGGCGGGTTCGAGCAGTACTTC
CDR3 protein: CASSEGAGGFEQYF

clone size: .
V gene: TRBV2
D gene: .
J gene: TRBJ2-2
CDR3 DNA: TGTGCCAGCAAGGGGCAGGGTGTTGTTACCGGGGAGCTGTTTTTT
CDR3 protein: CASKGQGVVTGELFF

clone size: few
V gene: TRBV7-9
D gene: TRBD1
J gene: TRBJ1-6
CDR3 DNA: TGTGCCAGCAGCTTAAGGGGACAGGGTAATTCACCCCTCCACTTT
CDR3 protein: CASSLRGQGNSPLHF

clone size: .
V gene: TRBV2
D gene: TRBD2
J gene: TRBJ2-3
CDR3 DNA: TGTGCCAGCAGTGAGAGTAGCGGGGGGGCAAATACGCAGTATTTT
CDR3 protein: CASSESSGGANTQYF

clone size: .
V gene: TRBV6-6
D gene: .
J gene: TRBJ2-3
CDR3 DNA: TGTGCCAGCCGACGGCGGGGGCAGTCGAGCACAGATACGCAGTATTTT
CDR3 protein: CASRRRGQSSTDTQYF

clone size: .
V gene: TRBV2
D gene: TRBD1
J gene: TRBJ2-1
CDR3 DNA: TGTGCCAGCAGCCCACCGGGGCAGGGGGTCTTGGTGGAGCAGTTCTTC
CDR3 protein: CASSPPGQGVLVEQFF

clone size: .
V gene: TRBV5-1
D gene: TRBD2
J gene: TRBJ2-1
CDR3 DNA: TGCGCCAGCAGCCCCGCGACTAGCGGGGGGCACAATGAGCAGTTCTTC
CDR3 protein: CASSPATSGGHNEQFF

clone size: .
V gene: TRBV5-5
D gene: .
J gene: TRBJ1-4
CDR3 DNA: TGTGCCAGCAGCTATTGGACGGCCGCGGGTGAAAAACTGTTTTTT
CDR3 protein: CASSYWTAAGEKLFF

clone size: .
V gene: TRBV5-1
D gene: TRBD2
J gene: TRBJ2-1
CDR3 DNA: TGCGCCAGCAGCTCGGGGACTAGCACCCACAATGAGCAGTTCTTC
CDR3 protein: CASSSGTSTHNEQFF

clone size: .
V gene: TRBV5-5
D gene: TRBD1
J gene: TRBJ1-6
CDR3 DNA: TGTGCCAGCAGCTTGGAGGGTGACAGGGCGTCACCCCTCCACTTT
CDR3 protein: CASSLEGDRASPLHF

clone size: few
V gene: TRBV5-1
D gene: .
J gene: TRBJ2-6
CDR3 DNA: TGCGCCAGCACTCTTGACACCTCCTCTGGGGCCAACGTCCTGACTTTC
CDR3 protein: CASTLDTSSGANVLTF

clone size: .
V gene: TRBV4-1
D gene: TRBD2
J gene: TRBJ2-7
CDR3 DNA: TGCGCCAGCAGCCAAGGTCGGGGGGACGAGCAGTACTTC
CDR3 protein: CASSQGRGDEQYF

clone size: .
V gene: TRBV5-1
D gene: .
J gene: TRBJ2-2
CDR3 DNA: TGCGCCAGCAGCTTGAATAGGGACTACACCGGGGAGCTGTTTTTT
CDR3 protein: CASSLNRDYTGELFF

clone size: .
V gene: TRBV11-2
D gene: TRBD2
J gene: TRBJ2-7
CDR3 DNA: TGTGCCAGCAGCTTATCTAGCGGAGCAATCTCCTACGAGCAGTACTTC
CDR3 protein: CASSLSSGAISYEQYF